This is a list of T cell receptor beta chains from one sample in a study of shared clonotypes between healthy human individuals. TCRdb keeps only in-frame clones here, not all; method: immunoSEQ multiplex PCR. This table holds 1.6 million or so clones, roughly 98.5% found once. Sequencing input: naive CD4+ T cells sorted from blood. These receptors were obtained from a man younger than 40 in good health. Both conserved end residues are part of each CDR3.

v_gene	j_gene	CDR3aa
TRBV29-1	TRBJ2-7	CSVEGGGGPLLREQYF
TRBV5-1	TRBJ1-3	CASSSGSPVRNTIYF
TRBV12-2	TRBJ2-1	CASPPLGTLRNEQFF
TRBV6-4	TRBJ2-7	CASKPSTGSYEQYF
TRBV7-8	TRBJ2-2	CASSLRDRVLSGELFF
TRBV5-1	TRBJ2-3	CASSLNTADTQYF
TRBV5-5	TRBJ1-5	CASSLRSNQPQHF
TRBV6-1	TRBJ1-5	CASSAVGTQPQHF
TRBV28	TRBJ1-4	CASSFEEKLFF
TRBV11-2	TRBJ2-5	CASGHAGGPGETQYF
TRBV28	TRBJ1-5	CASRGLSNQPQHF
TRBV19	TRBJ2-7	CASSNSSRVWYEQYF
TRBV5-1	TRBJ2-3	CASSSGRTGATDTQYF
TRBV19	TRBJ2-2	CASSIPTSGRGNTGELFF
TRBV4-3	TRBJ2-3	CASSPGQPHTQYF
TRBV18	TRBJ2-3	CASSRSPGQGADTQYF
TRBV5-1	TRBJ2-7	CASSLVSGPYEQYF
TRBV28	TRBJ2-1	CAISDRVSYNEQFF
TRBV5-1	TRBJ2-7	CASSFRLAPSSYEQYF
TRBV2	TRBJ2-7	CASVIRESSYEQYF
TRBV5-1	TRBJ2-7	CASSWGLNSYEQYF
TRBV29-1	TRBJ2-3	CSVSGAPTDTQYF
TRBV18	TRBJ2-1	CASSPTLSSYNEQFF
TRBV6-4	TRBJ1-5	CASSEPGHSNQPQHF
TRBV2	TRBJ2-5	CASRRETQYF
TRBV28	TRBJ1-2	CASTGRINYGYTF
TRBV29-1	TRBJ2-2	CSVGTTNTGELFF
TRBV2	TRBJ2-7	CASSADRVSYEQYF
TRBV30	TRBJ1-5	CAWSVRTPNPNQPQHF
TRBV4-1	TRBJ2-1	CASSLGREHYEQFF
TRBV5-1	TRBJ2-3	CASSLFVQGTDTQYF
TRBV9	TRBJ2-3	CASSVGRGGRASDTQYF
TRBV19	TRBJ2-7	CASSRERSHEQYF
TRBV28	TRBJ2-7	CASSFTGIYYEQYF
TRBV27	TRBJ1-2	CASSFNGDYGYTF
TRBV14	TRBJ2-7	CASSQDRGSRSYEQYF
TRBV28	TRBJ1-5	CASSSTGSFNSNQPQHF
TRBV29-1	TRBJ1-1	CSVSSRPNTEAFF
TRBV18	TRBJ2-3	CASSPPGGRVMDTQYF
TRBV9	TRBJ2-3	CASSATRDQGSSTDTQYF
TRBV5-4	TRBJ2-5	CASSFGVRGQETQYF
TRBV29-1	TRBJ2-7	CSVMVPPYEQYF
TRBV2	TRBJ2-5	CASSEASMAQETQYF